The clone carrying this T cell receptor (beta chain) was counted a single time. What it binds is unknown. Germline V lookup: CDR1 LGHDT, CDR2 YNNKEL (reference sequence). Trimming took off 3 bases at V and 7 bases at J, with 12 bases between the two ends. This CDR3 region has 13 residues. This entry is derived from a study of vaccination effects on CD4 cells after COVID-19. Before sequencing, viral peptide pools were used by the ViraFEST assay to expand antigen-specific CD4+ T cells. Cells that had been cultured for 10 days were the source of isolated CD4+ T cells. From March to December 2020, the person had a SARS-CoV-2 infection that was confirmed by PCR. Data came from immunoSEQ multiplex PCR; TCRdb stores just in-frame clones and leaves some out. This repertoire shows approximately 70,000 clones, over 65% found once; its top ten account for over 4.5%.

This clonotype was sampled from a human donor who had a prior SARS-CoV-2 infection. The rearrangement joins TRBV3-1 (or the pseudogene TRBV3-2) to TRBJ1-1; no definite D call. This material consisted of CD4+ T cells from PBMCs cultured with HIV peptides, taken before COVID-19 vaccination. Subset here: HIV-1 Nef peptide pool negative control/reference culture. The CDR3 DNA reads as TGTGCCAGCAGCCACGCCCGACCGTATGAAGCTTTCTTT. Protein: CASSHARPYEAFF.